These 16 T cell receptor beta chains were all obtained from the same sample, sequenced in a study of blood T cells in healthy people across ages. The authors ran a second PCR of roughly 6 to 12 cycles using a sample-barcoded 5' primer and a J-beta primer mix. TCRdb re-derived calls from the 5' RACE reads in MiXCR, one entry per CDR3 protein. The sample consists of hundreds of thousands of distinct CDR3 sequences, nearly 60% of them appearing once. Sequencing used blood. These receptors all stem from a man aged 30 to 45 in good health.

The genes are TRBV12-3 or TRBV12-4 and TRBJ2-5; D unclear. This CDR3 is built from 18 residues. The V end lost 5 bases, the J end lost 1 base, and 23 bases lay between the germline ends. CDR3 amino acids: CASSQLSFGRSAQETQYF. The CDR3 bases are TGTGCCAGCAGTCAACTTAGTTTTGGACGGAGTGCCCAAGAGACCCAGTACTTC.

The CDR3 bases are TGTGCCAGCAGTTCTCTCGGACAGGAGGGGGAGACCCAGTACTTC. Amino acids: CASSSLGQEGETQYF. The rearrangement joins TRBV6-2 or TRBV6-3 to TRBJ2-7, with a tentative D call TRBD1 (7 bases). The DNA end lines up better with TRBJ2-5; the J call may be wrong. There are 15 residues in the CDR3. CDR1 MNHEY and CDR2 SVGEGT come from the germline V gene.

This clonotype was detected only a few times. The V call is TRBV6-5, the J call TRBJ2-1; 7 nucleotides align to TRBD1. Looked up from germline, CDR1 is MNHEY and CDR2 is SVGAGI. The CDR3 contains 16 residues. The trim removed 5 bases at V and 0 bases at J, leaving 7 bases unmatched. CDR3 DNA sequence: TGTGCCAGCAGTGTACAGGGGTACCGCTCCTACAATGAGCAGTTCTTC. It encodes CASSVQGYRSYNEQFF.

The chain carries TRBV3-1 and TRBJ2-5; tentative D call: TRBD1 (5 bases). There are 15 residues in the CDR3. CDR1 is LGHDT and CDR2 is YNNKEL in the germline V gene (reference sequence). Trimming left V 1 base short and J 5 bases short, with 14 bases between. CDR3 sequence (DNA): TGTGCCAGCAGCCAAGCAGCAGGGTACTGGGAGACCCAGTACTTC. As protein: CASSQAAGYWETQYF.

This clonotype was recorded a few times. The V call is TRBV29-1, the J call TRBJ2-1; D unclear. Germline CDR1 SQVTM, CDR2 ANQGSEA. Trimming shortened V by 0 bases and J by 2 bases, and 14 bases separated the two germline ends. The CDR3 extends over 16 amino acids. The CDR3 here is CSVEDPDARPYNEQFF. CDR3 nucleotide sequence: TGCAGCGTTGAAGACCCCGACGCCCGGCCCTACAATGAGCAGTTCTTC.

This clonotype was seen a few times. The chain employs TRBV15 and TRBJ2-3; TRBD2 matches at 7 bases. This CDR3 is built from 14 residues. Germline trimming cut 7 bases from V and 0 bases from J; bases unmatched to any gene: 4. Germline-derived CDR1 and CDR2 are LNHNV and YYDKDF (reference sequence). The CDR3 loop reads CATKSGASTDTQYF. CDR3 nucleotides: TGTGCCACCAAAAGCGGGGCCAGCACAGATACGCAGTATTTT. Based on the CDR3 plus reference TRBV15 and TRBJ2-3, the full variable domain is DAMVIQNPRYQVTQFGKPVTLSCSQTLNHNVMYWYQQKSSQAPKLLFHYYDKDFNNEADTPDNFQSRRPNTSFCFLDIRSPGLGDTAMYLCATKSGASTDTQYFGPGTRLTVL.

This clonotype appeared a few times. Written as DNA, the CDR3 is TGCAGCGTTTTGTGGGAGGCCATCTATGGGCAGTTCTTC. Translation gives CSVLWEAIYGQFF. V gene TRBV29-1 combines with J gene TRBJ2-1; possible D gene TRBD2, 6 bases. Germline-derived CDR1 and CDR2 are SQVTM and ANQGSEA. V lost 5 bases, J lost 12 bases, and 20 bases lay in between. The CDR3 length is 13 residues.

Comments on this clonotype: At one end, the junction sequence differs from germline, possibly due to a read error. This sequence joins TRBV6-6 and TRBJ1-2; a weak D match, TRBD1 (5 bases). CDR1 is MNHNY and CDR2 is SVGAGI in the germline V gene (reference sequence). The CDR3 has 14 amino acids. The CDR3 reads CASSPGQGIYGHTF. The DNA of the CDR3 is TGTGCCAGCAGTCCGGGGCAAGGGATCTATGGCCACACCTTC.

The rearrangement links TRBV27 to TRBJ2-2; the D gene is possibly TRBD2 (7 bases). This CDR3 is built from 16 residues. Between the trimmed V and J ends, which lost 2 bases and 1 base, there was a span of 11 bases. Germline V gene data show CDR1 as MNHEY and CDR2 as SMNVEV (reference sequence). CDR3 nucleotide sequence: TGTGCCAGCAGTTTAGGGGGGGCCCTGAACACCGGGGAGCTGTTTTTT. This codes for CASSLGGALNTGELFF.

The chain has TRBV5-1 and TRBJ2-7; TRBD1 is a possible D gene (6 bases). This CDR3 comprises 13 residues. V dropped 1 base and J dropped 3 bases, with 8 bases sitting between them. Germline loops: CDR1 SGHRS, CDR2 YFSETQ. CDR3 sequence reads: CASSLQGHYEQYF. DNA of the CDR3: TGCGCCAGCAGCTTGCAGGGGCACTACGAGCAGTACTTC.

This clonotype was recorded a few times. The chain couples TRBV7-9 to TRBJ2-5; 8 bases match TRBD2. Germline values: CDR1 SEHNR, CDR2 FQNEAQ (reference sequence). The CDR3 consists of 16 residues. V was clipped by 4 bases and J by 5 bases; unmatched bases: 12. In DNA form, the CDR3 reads TGTGCCAGCAGCTACAGCGGGGGCCTTGAGTGGGAGACCCAGTACTTC. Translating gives CASSYSGGLEWETQYF.

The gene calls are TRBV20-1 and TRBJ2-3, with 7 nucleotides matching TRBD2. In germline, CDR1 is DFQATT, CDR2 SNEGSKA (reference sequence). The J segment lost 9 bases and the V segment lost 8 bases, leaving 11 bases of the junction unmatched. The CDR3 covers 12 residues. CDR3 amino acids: CSTDRTSGTQYF. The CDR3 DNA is TGCAGTACTGACCGGACTAGTGGCACGCAGTATTTT.

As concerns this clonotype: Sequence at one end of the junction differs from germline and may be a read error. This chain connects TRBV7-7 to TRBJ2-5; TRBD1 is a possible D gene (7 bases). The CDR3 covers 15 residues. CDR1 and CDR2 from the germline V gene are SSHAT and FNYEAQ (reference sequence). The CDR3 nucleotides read TGTGCTAGCAGCATCGGGACCTCAGGGGGGGAGACCCAGTACTTC. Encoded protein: CASSIGTSGGETQYF.

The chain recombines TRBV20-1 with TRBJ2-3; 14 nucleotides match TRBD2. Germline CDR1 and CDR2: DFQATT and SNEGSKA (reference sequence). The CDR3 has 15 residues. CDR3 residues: CSLPKTSGRGKTQYF. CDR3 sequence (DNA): TGCAGCTTACCGAAGACTAGCGGGAGGGGGAAAACGCAGTATTTT.

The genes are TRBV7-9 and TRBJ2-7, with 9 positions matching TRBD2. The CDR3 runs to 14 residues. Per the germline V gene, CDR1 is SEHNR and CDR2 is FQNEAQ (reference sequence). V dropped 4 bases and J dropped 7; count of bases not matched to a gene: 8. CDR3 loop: CASSSAGTSIEQYF. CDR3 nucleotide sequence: TGTGCCAGCAGCTCTGCCGGGACTAGCATTGAGCAGTACTTC.

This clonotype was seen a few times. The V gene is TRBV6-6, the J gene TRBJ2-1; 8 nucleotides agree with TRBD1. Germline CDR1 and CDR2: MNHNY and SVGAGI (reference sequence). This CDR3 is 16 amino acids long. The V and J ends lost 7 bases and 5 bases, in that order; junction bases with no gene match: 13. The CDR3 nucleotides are TGTGCCAGCATCCCAAACCTAGACAGGGGTCACAATGAGCAGTTCTTC. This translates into CASIPNLDRGHNEQFF.